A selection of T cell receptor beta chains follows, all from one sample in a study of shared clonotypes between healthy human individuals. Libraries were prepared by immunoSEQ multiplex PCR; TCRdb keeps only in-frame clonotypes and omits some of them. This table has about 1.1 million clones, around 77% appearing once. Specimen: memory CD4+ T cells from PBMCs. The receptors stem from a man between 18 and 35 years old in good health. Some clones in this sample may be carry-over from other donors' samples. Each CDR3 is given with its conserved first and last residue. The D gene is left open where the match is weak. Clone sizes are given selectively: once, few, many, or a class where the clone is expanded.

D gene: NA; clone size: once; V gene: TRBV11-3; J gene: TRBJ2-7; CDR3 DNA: TGTGCCAGTGGAGGGAGCTCCTACGAGCAGTACTTC; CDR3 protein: CASGGSSYEQYF
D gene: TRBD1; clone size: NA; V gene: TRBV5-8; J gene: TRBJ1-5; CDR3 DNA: TGTGCCAGCAGCTTTTGGACAGGAGGAAATAGCAATCAGCCCCAGCATTTT; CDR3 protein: CASSFWTGGNSNQPQHF
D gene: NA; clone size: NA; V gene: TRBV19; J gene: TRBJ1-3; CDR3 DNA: TGTGCCAGTAGAAGGTACTCTGGAAACACCATATATTTT; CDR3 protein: CASRRYSGNTIYF
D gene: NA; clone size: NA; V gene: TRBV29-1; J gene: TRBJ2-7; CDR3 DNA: TGCAGCGTTGAAGACGGGGGAGGCACCTACGAGCAGTACTTC; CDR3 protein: CSVEDGGGTYEQYF
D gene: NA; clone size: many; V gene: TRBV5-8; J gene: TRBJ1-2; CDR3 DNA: TGTGCCAGCAGCTTCCAGGCTAACTATGGCTACACCTTC; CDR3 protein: CASSFQANYGYTF
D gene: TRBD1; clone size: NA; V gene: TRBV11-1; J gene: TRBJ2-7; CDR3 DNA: TGTGCCAGCAGCTTAGGCCTCCCAGACAGGGGTCGGTTATACGAGCAGTACTTC; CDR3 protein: CASSLGLPDRGRLYEQYF
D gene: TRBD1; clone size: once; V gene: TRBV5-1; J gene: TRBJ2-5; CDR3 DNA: TGCGCCAGCAGCCCGTCGTCGCAGGGGGTGGAGACCCAGTACTTC; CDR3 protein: CASSPSSQGVETQYF
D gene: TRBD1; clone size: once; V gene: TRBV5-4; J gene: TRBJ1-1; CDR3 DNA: TGTGCCAGCAGTCCGGGACAGGGGCGGGGGAACACTGAAGCTTTCTTT; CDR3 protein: CASSPGQGRGNTEAFF
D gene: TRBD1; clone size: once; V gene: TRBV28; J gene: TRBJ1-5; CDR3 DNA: TGTGCCAGCAGTCGGGGACAGGGGGCATCAAATCAGCCCCAGCATTTT; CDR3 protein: CASSRGQGASNQPQHF
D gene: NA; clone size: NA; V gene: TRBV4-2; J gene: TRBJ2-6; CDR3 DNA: TGTGCCAGCAGCCCCGCGGCGGTGGCGGGAGGGGCCAACGTCCTGACTTTC; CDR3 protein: CASSPAAVAGGANVLTF
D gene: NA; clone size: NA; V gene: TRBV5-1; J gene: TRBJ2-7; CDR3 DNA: TGCGCCAGCAGCTTGGCCTCGACCCCAGGCGAGCAGTACTTC; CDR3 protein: CASSLASTPGEQYF
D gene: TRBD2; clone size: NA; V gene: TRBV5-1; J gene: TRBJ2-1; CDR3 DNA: TGCGCCAGCAGCCCTCAACCTTTAGCGGGAGGGGGGTACAATGAGCAGTTCTTC; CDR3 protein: CASSPQPLAGGGYNEQFF
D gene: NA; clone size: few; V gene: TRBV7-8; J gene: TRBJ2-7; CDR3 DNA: TGTGCCAGCAGCTCGTATCGGGTCGTCAGTGGGTACGAGCAGTACTTC; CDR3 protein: CASSSYRVVSGYEQYF
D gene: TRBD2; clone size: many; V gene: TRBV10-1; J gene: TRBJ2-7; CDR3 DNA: TGCGCCAGCCGGCCTAGCGGGAGTTACGAGCAGTACTTC; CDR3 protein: CASRPSGSYEQYF
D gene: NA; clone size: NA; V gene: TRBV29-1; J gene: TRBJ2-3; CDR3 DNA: TGCAGCGGGGGGAGCGGGACAGATACGCAGTATTTT; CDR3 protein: CSGGSGTDTQYF
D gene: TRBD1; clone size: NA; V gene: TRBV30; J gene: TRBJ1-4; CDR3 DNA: TGTGCCTGGGACACAGGGGGCTTGACGGAAAAACTGTTTTTT; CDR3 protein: CAWDTGGLTEKLFF
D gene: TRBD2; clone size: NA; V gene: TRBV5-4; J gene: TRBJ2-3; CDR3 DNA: TGTGCCAGCAGTATAAGGACTAGCGGGAGAGATACGCAGTATTTT; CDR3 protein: CASSIRTSGRDTQYF
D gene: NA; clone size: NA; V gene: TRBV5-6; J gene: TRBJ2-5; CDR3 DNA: TGTGCCAGCAGCTTGTCAGGTCAAGAGACCCAGTACTTC; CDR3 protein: CASSLSGQETQYF
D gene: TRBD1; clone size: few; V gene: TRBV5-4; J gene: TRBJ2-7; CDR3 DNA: TGTGCCAGCAGCCCCACCGGGACAGGGGACTACGAGCAGTACTTC; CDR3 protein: CASSPTGTGDYEQYF
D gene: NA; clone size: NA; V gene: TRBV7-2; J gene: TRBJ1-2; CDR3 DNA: TGTGCCAGCAGCTGGCTGACAAGTGGCTACACCTTC; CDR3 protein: CASSWLTSGYTF
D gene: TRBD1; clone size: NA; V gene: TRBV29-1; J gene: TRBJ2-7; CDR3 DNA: TGCAGCGTTGGCCGGGACAGGGGATCCTACGAGCAGTACTTC; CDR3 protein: CSVGRDRGSYEQYF
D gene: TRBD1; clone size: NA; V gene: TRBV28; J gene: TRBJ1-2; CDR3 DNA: TGTGCCAGTTCCAGGACAGGGAACTATGGCTACACCTTC; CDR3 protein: CASSRTGNYGYTF
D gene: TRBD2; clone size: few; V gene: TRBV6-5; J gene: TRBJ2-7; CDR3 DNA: TGTGCCAGCAGTGCCATAGCGGGAGCGACCTACGAGCAGTACTTC; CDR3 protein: CASSAIAGATYEQYF
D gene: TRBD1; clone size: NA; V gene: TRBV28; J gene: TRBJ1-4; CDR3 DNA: TGTGCCAGCAGTTTATCGGGACAGGGGTATGAAAAACTGTTTTTT; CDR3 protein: CASSLSGQGYEKLFF
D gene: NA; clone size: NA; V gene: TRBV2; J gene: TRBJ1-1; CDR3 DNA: TGTGCCAGCAGTGTAGTCTCGGCCCAAATTGAAGCTTTCTTT; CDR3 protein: CASSVVSAQIEAFF
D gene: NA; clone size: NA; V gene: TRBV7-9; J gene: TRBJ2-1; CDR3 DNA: TGTGCCAGCAGCTTAGGGGGGGAGCAGTTCTTC; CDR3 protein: CASSLGGEQFF
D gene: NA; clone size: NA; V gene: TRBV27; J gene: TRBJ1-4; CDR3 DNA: TGTGCCAGCACCGAACGTGGGGGGGGAACAACTAATGAAAAACTGTTTTTT; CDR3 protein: CASTERGGGTTNEKLFF
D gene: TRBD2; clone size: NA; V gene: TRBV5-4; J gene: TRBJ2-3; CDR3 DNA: TGTGCCAGCAGCTTGGGAAGTGCGGGAGTGTCGAATACGCAGTATTTT; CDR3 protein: CASSLGSAGVSNTQYF
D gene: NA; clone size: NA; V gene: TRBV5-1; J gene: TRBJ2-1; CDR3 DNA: TGCGCCAGCAGCTTGAGCGGGCCACCCTACAATGAGCAGTTCTTC; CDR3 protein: CASSLSGPPYNEQFF
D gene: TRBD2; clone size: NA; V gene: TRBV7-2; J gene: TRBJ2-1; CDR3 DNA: TGTGCCAGCAGCCCTACGACTAGCGGGAGGGCGGGTGAGCAGTTCTTC; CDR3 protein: CASSPTTSGRAGEQFF